One and the same sample provided the 13 T cell receptor beta chains below, sequenced in a study of T cells after yellow fever vaccination. TCRdb independently ran MiXCR on the 5' RACE reads; one entry per CDR3 protein. The table shows approximately 120,000 distinct CDR3 sequences, with approximately 16% occurring only once. Sequenced material: CD8+ T cells sorted from PBMCs, taken 5 days after the yellow fever booster vaccination. The receptors here all came from a man aged 18 to 29 who received the YFV17D yellow fever vaccine.

The chain recombines TRBV5-1 with TRBJ2-1; no firm D call. Germline V gives CDR1 SGHRS, CDR2 YFSETQ. This CDR3 region has 14 residues. V dropped 1 base and J dropped 8 bases, with 13 bases sitting between them. CDR3 DNA sequence: TGCGCCAGCAGCTTGTTCGCAGCCTGGGATGAGCAGTTCTTC. Translation gives CASSLFAAWDEQFF.

J is TRBJ2-1 and V is TRBV6-6, with no clear D. V was clipped by 7 bases and J by 1 base, with 11 bases between them. CDR3 length: 14 residues. Germline CDR1 reads MNHNY; CDR2 reads SVGAGI (reference sequence). This chain's CDR3 is CASNLDGSYNEQFF. The CDR3, as DNA: TGTGCCAGCAACCTAGATGGGTCCTACAATGAGCAGTTCTTC.

In nucleotides, the CDR3 is TGTGCCAGTAGTTCCCTCGATTTGTTGGGACCTGAAGCTTTCTTT. This translates into CASSSLDLLGPEAFF. The rearrangement uses TRBV19 and TRBJ1-1; a possible D gene is TRBD1 (5 bases). Germline V gene lookup returns CDR1 LNHDA and CDR2 SQIVND (reference sequence). The CDR3 is 15 residues long. Trimming left V 5 bases short and J 6 bases short, with 19 bases between.

This clonotype was seen ten or more times. This chain uses TRBV11-2 with TRBJ2-5, with 15 bases aligning to TRBD2. With V trimmed by 5 bases and J by 6 bases, 10 bases remained unmatched. The CDR3 contains 17 residues. Looked up from germline, CDR1 is SGHAT and CDR2 is FQNNGV. The CDR3 protein is CASSPGLAGGFVKTQYF. For the CDR3, the DNA is TGTGCCAGCAGCCCAGGACTAGCGGGGGGGTTTGTAAAGACCCAGTACTTC.

This clonotype was seen at least ten times. The gene calls are TRBV25-1 and TRBJ2-6; D possibly uses TRBD1 or TRBD2 (5 bases each). CDR1 is MGHDK, CDR2 SYGVNS, per germline. This CDR3 region has 13 residues. Trimming pared 4 bases from V and 13 bases from J, leaving 14 bases between. CDR3 sequence: CASSARTGPVLTF. The CDR3, as DNA: TGTGCCAGCAGTGCCAGGACGGGGCCGGTCCTGACTTTC.

There are many counts of this clonotype. The rearrangement uses TRBV7-3 and TRBJ2-1; no clear D. With 5 bases removed from V and 7 bases from J, the gap between germline ends came to 12 bases. Germline assignment: CDR1 SGHTA and CDR2 FQGTGA. This CDR3 has 13 amino acids. The CDR3 loop reads CASSKHVLNEQFF. The CDR3 coding sequence is TGTGCCAGCAGCAAACACGTCTTAAATGAGCAGTTCTTC.

This clonotype has more than one count but fewer than ten. The gene calls are TRBV3-1 and TRBJ1-1; possible D gene TRBD1, 6 bases. V was trimmed by 4 bases and J by 1 base, leaving 13 bases between them. The germline gives CDR1 LGHDT, CDR2 YNNKEL (reference sequence). This CDR3 contains 15 residues. The CDR3 DNA sequence: TGTGCCAGCAGCCCCACTGAGGGGGAGAACACTGAAGCTTTCTTT. As protein: CASSPTEGENTEAFF.

This clonotype has only a few counts. This sequence joins TRBV4-1 and TRBJ2-7; TRBD2 matches at 9 bases. The CDR3 is 17 amino acids. The trim removed 4 bases at V and 2 bases at J, leaving 12 bases unmatched. Germline CDR1 MGHRA, CDR2 YSYEKL. The CDR3 is CASSPGGSGGPAYEQYF. The CDR3 DNA sequence: TGCGCCAGCAGCCCAGGCGGTAGCGGGGGCCCCGCCTACGAGCAGTACTTC.

The chain couples TRBV4-3 to TRBJ2-3, with a weak D call TRBD1 (6 bases). V lost 1 base and J 10 bases, leaving 27 bases between the germline ends. Germline CDR1 LGHNA, CDR2 YSLEER. The CDR3 is 18 residues long. The CDR3 sequence: CASSQVPGPRGVGTSQYF. CDR3 in DNA: TGCGCCAGCAGCCAAGTACCGGGCCCCAGGGGCGTCGGAACATCGCAGTATTTT.

This clonotype has a count of ten or more. The chain uses TRBV7-3 and TRBJ2-1; D gene ambiguous. CDR1 SGHTA and CDR2 FQGTGA come from the germline V gene. V was trimmed by 1 base and J by 1 base, leaving 5 bases between them. This CDR3 spans 14 amino acids. This CDR3 reads CASSLNPSYNEQFF. Written as DNA, the CDR3 is TGTGCCAGCAGCTTAAATCCGTCCTACAATGAGCAGTTCTTC.

The V and J genes are TRBV7-8 and TRBJ2-3, with D possibly being TRBD2 (5 bases). The CDR3 covers 16 residues. Germline CDR1 is SGHVS and CDR2 is FQNEAQ. The V end was cut by 1 base, the J end by 2 bases, with 13 bases between. CDR3 amino acids: CASSLGPRAYTDTQYF. In DNA form, the CDR3 reads TGTGCCAGCAGCTTAGGTCCGCGGGCCTACACAGATACGCAGTATTTT.

The chain uses TRBV7-9 and TRBJ2-7; D gene unclear. This CDR3 contains 16 residues. V shed 3 bases and J shed 0 bases, with 15 bases lying between them. Germline assignment: CDR1 SEHNR and CDR2 FQNEAQ (reference sequence). In nucleotides, the CDR3 is TGTGCCAGCAGCTTTCTTCTGTCGGAAAGCTCCTACGAGCAGTACTTC. Translated: CASSFLLSESSYEQYF. Variable domain in full (rest from reference TRBV7-9 and TRBJ2-7): DTGVSQNPRHKITKRGQNVTFRCDPISEHNRLYWYRQTLGQGPEFLTYFQNEAQLEKSRLLSDRFSAERPKGSFSTLEIQRTEQGDSAMYLCASSFLLSESSYEQYFGPGTRLTVT.

The chain recombines TRBV2 with TRBJ2-1; 12 bases agree with TRBD2. V trimming: 4 bases; J trimming: 4 bases; junction bases outside the gene matches: 2. Germline lookup yields CDR1 SNHLY and CDR2 FYNNEI. This CDR3 region has 15 residues. The chain's CDR3 is CASSGTSGEYNEQFF. CDR3 nucleotide sequence: TGTGCCAGCAGTGGGACTAGCGGGGAATACAATGAGCAGTTCTTC.